This T cell receptor beta chain was captured by sequencing in a study of T cell responses to AZD1222 COVID-19 vaccine. Germline V gene sequence: CDR1 SGHRS, CDR2 YFSETQ. The CDR3 runs 14 residues. Unmatched junction bases numbered 7, after V lost 4 bases and J lost 4 bases. A note on this clone: Its antigen remains unknown.

Study-wide points: The span of vaccine-associated CD4 TCRs extended across spike, with dominance at 160-218 and 743-854.

Profiled with immunoSEQ multiplex PCR; TCRdb holds only in-frame clones, not every one. The sample comprises about 120,000 clones, about 90% of which are singletons, and about 2.5% rests with the top ten. The chain combines TRBV5-1 with TRBJ1-1, with 7 nucleotides matching TRBD1. The source is an adult who received the AZD1222 COVID-19 vaccine. Material: peripheral blood, obtained 28 days after the second AZD1222 dose. The CDR3 DNA reads as TGCGCCAGCAGCAACAGGGGTGGGAGCACTGAAGCTTTCTTT. Translating it yields CASSNRGGSTEAFF.